This TCR beta chain was obtained from a study of OX40 agonist ivuxolimab in advanced cancers. The ends lost 2 bases at V and 1 base at J; junction bases unmatched: 2. Per germline, CDR1 KGHSH and CDR2 LQKENI. This CDR3 is built from 15 residues. Method: immunoSEQ multiplex PCR; TCRdb's copy keeps in-frame clones and lacks some. This sample has over 80,000 clones, with about nine tenths found just once. The source of this sequence is an adult with an advanced solid tumor such as melanoma, head and neck, liver or kidney cancer. This sample comprised CD4+ or CD8+ T cells sorted from blood, obtained in a trial of the OX40 agonist ivuxolimab. The V and J genes are TRBV18 and TRBJ2-7, with 10 bases lining up with TRBD1. The CDR3 is CASSPGTGVSYEQYF. In DNA form, the CDR3 reads TGTGCCAGCTCACCAGGGACAGGGGTTTCCTACGAGCAGTACTTC.